A selection of T cell receptor beta chains follows, all from one sample in a study of blood T cell repertoires in COVID-19. Method: immunoSEQ multiplex PCR; TCRdb's copy keeps in-frame clones and lacks some. The table has around 200,000 clones, approximately 84% seen once. The sample was peripheral blood. Receptors originate from a human donor in a cohort sampled during active COVID-19. The CDR3 runs from the conserved cysteine through the conserved F or W. Fields, in order: clone size, D gene, J gene, V gene, CDR3 protein, CDR3 DNA. The D gene is left open where the match is weak. The size field is filled for only some rows; it gives once, few, many or a size class.

size: NA
D: NA
J: TRBJ2-3
V: TRBV7-3
CDR3: CASSSPGDTQYF
DNA: TGTGCCAGCAGCTCTCCCGGAGATACGCAGTATTTT

size: NA
D: NA
J: TRBJ2-3
V: TRBV3-1/TRBV3-2
CDR3: CASSPLVNSGDTQYF
DNA: TGTGCCAGCAGCCCCCTGGTGAATAGCGGAGATACGCAGTATTTT

size: NA
D: TRBD1
J: TRBJ2-1
V: TRBV2
CDR3: CASSRFGTGARISSYNEQFF
DNA: TGTGCCAGCAGTCGTTTCGGGACAGGGGCTCGCATTAGCTCCTACAATGAGCAGTTCTTC

size: few
D: NA
J: TRBJ1-2
V: TRBV5-5
CDR3: CASSLQGDGYGYTF
DNA: TGTGCCAGCAGCTTACAGGGTGACGGGTATGGCTACACCTTC

size: NA
D: TRBD1
J: TRBJ2-7
V: TRBV3-1/TRBV3-2
CDR3: CASSLRTGDEQYF
DNA: TGTGCCAGCAGCCTCCGGACAGGGGACGAGCAGTACTTC

size: NA
D: NA
J: TRBJ1-5
V: TRBV7-8
CDR3: CASSLGTGIQPQHF
DNA: TGTGCCAGCAGCTTGGGCACAGGTATTCAGCCCCAGCATTTT

size: NA
D: NA
J: TRBJ2-3
V: TRBV4-1
CDR3: CASSQEGGAGSDTQYF
DNA: TGCGCCAGCAGCCAGGAGGGGGGGGCCGGGTCAGATACGCAGTATTTT

size: NA
D: TRBD1
J: TRBJ1-1
V: TRBV4-1
CDR3: CASSPGGGTGQLNTEAFF
DNA: TGCGCCAGCAGCCCAGGGGGGGGGACAGGGCAACTGAACACTGAAGCTTTCTTT

size: NA
D: NA
J: TRBJ2-7
V: TRBV27
CDR3: CASSLSEGVSYEQYF
DNA: TGTGCCAGCAGTTTGTCCGAGGGGGTCTCCTACGAGCAGTACTTC

size: NA
D: NA
J: TRBJ2-7
V: TRBV19
CDR3: CASSILGGSSYEQYF
DNA: TGTGCCAGTAGTATCCTCGGCGGGTCCTCCTACGAGCAGTACTTC

size: NA
D: NA
J: TRBJ1-1
V: TRBV10-1
CDR3: CASSESVNTEAFF
DNA: TGCGCCAGCAGTGAATCGGTAAACACTGAAGCTTTCTTT